This entry lists 11 T cell receptor beta chains sequenced from one sample in a study of blood T cell repertoires in COVID-19. Sequenced by immunoSEQ multiplex PCR; TCRdb stores in-frame clones only, minus some. The data contain some 180,000 clones, 65% to 85% of them singletons. Sequencing used PBMCs or T cells enriched from blood (not recorded which). The receptors originated from a young woman who had been exposed to COVID-19.

This chain joins TRBV11-1 and TRBJ2-7, with TRBD2 identical over 8 bases. The germline CDR1 and CDR2 sequences are SGHAT and FQDESV (reference sequence). V trimming: 5 bases; J trimming: 3 bases; junction bases outside the gene matches: 6. The CDR3 length is 14 residues. DNA of the CDR3: TGTGCCAGCAGCGGGACTAGTGGGGGCTACGAGCAGTACTTC. Protein product: CASSGTSGGYEQYF.

The rearrangement uses TRBV3-1 (or the pseudogene TRBV3-2) and TRBJ2-7, with 15 bases matching TRBD2. With V trimmed by 5 bases and J by 2 bases, 10 bases remained unmatched. The CDR3 length is 18 residues. The V gene's germline CDR1 is LGHDT and CDR2 YNNKEL (reference sequence). In DNA, the CDR3 is TGTGCCAGCAGCAAAACGGGACTAGCGGGGGGTTTAACCTACGAGCAGTACTTC. This sequence encodes CASSKTGLAGGLTYEQYF.

This clone was recorded a few times. V is TRBV13 and J is TRBJ1-2; D possibly corresponds to TRBD1 (6 bases). Trimming removed 5 bases at V and 5 bases at J, with 12 bases between. CDR3 length: 13 residues. The V gene's germline CDR1 is PRHDT and CDR2 FYEKMQ (reference sequence). DNA of the CDR3: TGTGCCAGCAGCGCGGACAGAGCTTATGGCTACACCTTC. Its protein product is CASSADRAYGYTF.

The CDR3 is CASSPGDYPGETQYF. CDR3 DNA sequence: TGTGCCAGCAGCCCCGGGGACTACCCGGGGGAGACCCAGTACTTC. The chain carries TRBV14 and TRBJ2-5; 7 nucleotides align to TRBD2. V lost 4 bases, J lost 5 bases, and 10 bases stayed unmatched. Germline V lookup: CDR1 SGHDN, CDR2 FVKESK. The CDR3 is 15 amino acids.

The chain couples TRBV7-2 to TRBJ1-5, with D maybe TRBD1 (6 bases). There are 16 residues in the CDR3. CDR1 is SGHTA, CDR2 FQGNSA, per germline. V was shortened by 2 bases and J by 3 bases, with 14 bases between the two germline ends. Written as DNA, the CDR3 is TGTGCCAGCAGCTTATACGCGGGGGGCCCCAATCAGCCCCAGCATTTT. This codes for CASSLYAGGPNQPQHF.

The chain couples TRBV29-1 to TRBJ1-1; a weak D match, TRBD1 (6 bases). The CDR3 has 13 residues. V lost 5 bases and J lost 1, with 11 bases in between. Looked up from germline, CDR1 is SQVTM and CDR2 is ANQGSEA. The CDR3 loop is CSVSATGNTEAFF. The CDR3 region has the DNA TGCAGCGTTTCGGCGACAGGGAACACTGAAGCTTTCTTT.

V gene TRBV9 combines with J gene TRBJ1-3; a possible D gene is TRBD1 (5 bases). With 0 bases removed from V and 2 bases from J, the gap between germline ends came to 6 bases. Germline V gene data show CDR1 as SGDLS and CDR2 as YYNGEE. This CDR3 has 14 amino acids. The CDR3 protein is CASSVGGPGNTIYF. The CDR3, as DNA: TGTGCCAGCAGCGTAGGGGGCCCTGGAAACACCATATATTTT. The complete variable domain, with remaining parts taken from reference TRBV9 and TRBJ1-3, reads DSGVTQTPKHLITATGQRVTLRCSPRSGDLSVYWYQQSLDQGLQFLIQYYNGEERAKGNILERFSAQQFPDLHSELNLSSLELGDSALYFCASSVGGPGNTIYFGEGSWLTVV.

The chain couples TRBV10-1 to TRBJ2-5; 11 bases fit TRBD1. The CDR3 is 15 amino acids. Germline loops: CDR1 WNHNN, CDR2 SYGVQD (reference sequence). The V segment lost 6 bases and the J segment 4 bases; nucleotides outside the gene matches: 7. CDR3 protein: CASSPGQGAGETQYF. CDR3 bases: TGCGCCAGCAGCCCCGGACAGGGGGCCGGAGAGACCCAGTACTTC.

V and J are TRBV5-5 and TRBJ1-2; weak D call: TRBD1 (5 bases). Germline V CDR1 and CDR2: SGHKS, YYEKEE (reference sequence). V was shortened by 4 bases and J by 6 bases, with 16 bases between the two germline ends. The CDR3 covers 14 residues. The CDR3 sequence is CASSLRRGGDGYTF. In nucleotides, the CDR3 is TGTGCCAGCAGCCTGCGGAGGGGTGGGGATGGCTACACCTTC.

This chain joins TRBV2 and TRBJ1-1, with 8 bases matching TRBD1. Germline CDR1 SNHLY, CDR2 FYNNEI. The CDR3 contains 14 residues. V lost 7 bases to trimming and J lost 4 bases; unmatched junction nucleotides: 8. Here the CDR3 reads CASKGITGGTEAFF. The CDR3 bases are TGTGCCAGCAAAGGGATCACAGGGGGCACTGAAGCTTTCTTT.

The rearrangement links TRBV9 to TRBJ2-2; 7 bases match TRBD2. Per germline, CDR1 SGDLS and CDR2 YYNGEE. CDR3 length equals 18 residues. The junction had 15 bases not matched to a gene; V was cut back by 4 bases and J by 3 bases. CDR3 coding DNA: TGTGCCAGCAGCAGGTACCCGGGTCGGGGGGTGGACACCGGGGAGCTGTTTTTT. Translation gives CASSRYPGRGVDTGELFF. Full variable domain (missing parts from reference TRBV9 and TRBJ2-2): DSGVTQTPKHLITATGQRVTLRCSPRSGDLSVYWYQQSLDQGLQFLIQYYNGEERAKGNILERFSAQQFPDLHSELNLSSLELGDSALYFCASSRYPGRGVDTGELFFGEGSRLTVL.